This T cell receptor (beta chain) appears in the sequencing data of a study of ipilimumab plus nivolumab after autologous stem cell transplantation. The repertoire was sequenced with immunoSEQ multiplex PCR; TCRdb's copy has only in-frame clones and lacks some. The table has more than 15,000 clones, 70% to 85% seen once. This clone counts as medium-sized. Germline assignment: CDR1 MNHEY and CDR2 SVGAGI. The CDR3 extends over 15 amino acids. The V gene end was trimmed by 0 bases and the J gene end by 10 bases; junction bases not matched to a gene: 6. Specimen: PBMCs, collected in a trial of ipilimumab plus nivolumab as post-transplant consolidation. The rearrangement links TRBV6-5 to TRBJ1-6, with 7 nucleotides matching TRBD1. The TCR was taken from a male donor with diffuse large B-cell lymphoma. The CDR3 bases are TGTGCCAGCAGTTACTCACAGGGGCTGGAGTCACCCCTCCACTTT. Protein product: CASSYSQGLESPLHF.